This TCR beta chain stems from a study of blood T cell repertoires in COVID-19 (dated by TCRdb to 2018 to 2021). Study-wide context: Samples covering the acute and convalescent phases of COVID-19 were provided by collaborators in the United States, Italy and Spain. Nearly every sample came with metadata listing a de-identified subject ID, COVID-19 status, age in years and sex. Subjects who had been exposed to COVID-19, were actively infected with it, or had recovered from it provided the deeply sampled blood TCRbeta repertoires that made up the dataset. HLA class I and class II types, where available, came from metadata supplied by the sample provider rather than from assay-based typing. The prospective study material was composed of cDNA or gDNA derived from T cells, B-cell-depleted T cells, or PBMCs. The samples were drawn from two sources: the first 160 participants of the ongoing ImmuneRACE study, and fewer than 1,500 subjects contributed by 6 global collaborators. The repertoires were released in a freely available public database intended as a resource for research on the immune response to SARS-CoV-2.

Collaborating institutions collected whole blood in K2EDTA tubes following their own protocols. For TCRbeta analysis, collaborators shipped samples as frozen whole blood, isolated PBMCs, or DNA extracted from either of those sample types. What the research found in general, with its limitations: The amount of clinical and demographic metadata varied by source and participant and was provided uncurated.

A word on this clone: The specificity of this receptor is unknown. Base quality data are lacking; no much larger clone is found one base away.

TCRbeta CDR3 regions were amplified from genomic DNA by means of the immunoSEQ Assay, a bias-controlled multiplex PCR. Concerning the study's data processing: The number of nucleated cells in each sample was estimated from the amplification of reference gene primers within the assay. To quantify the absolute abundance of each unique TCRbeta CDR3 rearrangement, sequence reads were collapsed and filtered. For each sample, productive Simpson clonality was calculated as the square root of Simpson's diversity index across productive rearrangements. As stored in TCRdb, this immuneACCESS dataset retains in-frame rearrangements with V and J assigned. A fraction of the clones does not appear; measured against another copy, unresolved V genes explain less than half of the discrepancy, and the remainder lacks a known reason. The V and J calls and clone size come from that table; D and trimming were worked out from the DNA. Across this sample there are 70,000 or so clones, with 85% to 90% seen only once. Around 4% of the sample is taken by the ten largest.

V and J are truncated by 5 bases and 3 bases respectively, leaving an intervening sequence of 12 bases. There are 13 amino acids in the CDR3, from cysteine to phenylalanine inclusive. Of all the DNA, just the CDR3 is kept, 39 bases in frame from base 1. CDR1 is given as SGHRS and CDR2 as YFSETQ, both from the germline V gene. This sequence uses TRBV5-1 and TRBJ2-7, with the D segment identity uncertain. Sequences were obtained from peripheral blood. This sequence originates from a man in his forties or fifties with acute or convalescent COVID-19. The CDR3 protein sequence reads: CASRFADNYEQYF. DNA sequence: TGCGCCAGCAGGTTTGCCGACAACTACGAGCAGTACTTC.